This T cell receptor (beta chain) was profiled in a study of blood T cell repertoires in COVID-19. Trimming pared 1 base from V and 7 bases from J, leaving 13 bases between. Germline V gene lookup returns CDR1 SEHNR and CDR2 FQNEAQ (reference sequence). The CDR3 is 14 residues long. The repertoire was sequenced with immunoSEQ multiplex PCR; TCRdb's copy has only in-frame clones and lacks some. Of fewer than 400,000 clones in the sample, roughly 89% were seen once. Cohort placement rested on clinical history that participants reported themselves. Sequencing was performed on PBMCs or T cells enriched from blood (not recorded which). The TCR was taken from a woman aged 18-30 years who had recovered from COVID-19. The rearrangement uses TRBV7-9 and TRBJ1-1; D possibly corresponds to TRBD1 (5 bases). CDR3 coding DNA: TGTGCCAGCAGCTTAGACCCAGGGTTCGGTGAAGCTTTCTTT. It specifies CASSLDPGFGEAFF.